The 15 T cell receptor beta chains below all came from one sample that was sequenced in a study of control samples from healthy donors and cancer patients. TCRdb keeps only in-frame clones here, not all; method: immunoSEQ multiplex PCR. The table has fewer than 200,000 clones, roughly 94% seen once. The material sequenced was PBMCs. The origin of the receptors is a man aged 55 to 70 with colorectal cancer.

The CDR3 protein is CASSQGQGSLGQPQHF. The CDR3 bases are TGTGCCAGCAGCCAAGGACAGGGGAGTTTAGGGCAGCCCCAGCATTTT. The chain recombines TRBV3-1 (or the pseudogene TRBV3-2) with TRBJ1-5; 8 bases align to TRBD1. From germline, CDR1 is LGHDT and CDR2 YNNKEL (reference sequence). V was clipped by 1 base and J by 7 bases; unmatched bases: 9. The CDR3 sequence is 16 residues long.

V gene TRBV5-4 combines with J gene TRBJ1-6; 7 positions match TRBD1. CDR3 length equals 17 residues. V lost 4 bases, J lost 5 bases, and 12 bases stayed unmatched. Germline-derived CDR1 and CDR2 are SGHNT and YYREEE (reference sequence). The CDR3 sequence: CASSEDPPGQHNSPLHF. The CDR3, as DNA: TGTGCCAGCAGCGAAGACCCACCGGGACAGCATAATTCACCCCTCCACTTT.

The CDR3 coding sequence is TGCAGCGTACGATCCGACAGGTCGTGGGTCGACGAGCAGTACTTC. This encodes CSVRSDRSWVDEQYF. V and J are TRBV29-1 and TRBJ2-7; perhaps TRBD1 as D (6 bases). CDR1 SQVTM and CDR2 ANQGSEA come from the germline V gene. The V end lost 6 bases, the J end lost 5 bases, and 23 bases lay between the germline ends. The CDR3 extends over 15 amino acids.

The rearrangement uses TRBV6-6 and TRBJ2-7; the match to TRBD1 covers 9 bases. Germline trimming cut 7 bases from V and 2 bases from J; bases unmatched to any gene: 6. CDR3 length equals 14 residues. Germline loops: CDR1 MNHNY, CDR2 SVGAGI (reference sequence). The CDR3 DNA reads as TGTGCCAGCAAGTTTGGGGACAGGGCCTACGAGCAGTACTTC. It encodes CASKFGDRAYEQYF.

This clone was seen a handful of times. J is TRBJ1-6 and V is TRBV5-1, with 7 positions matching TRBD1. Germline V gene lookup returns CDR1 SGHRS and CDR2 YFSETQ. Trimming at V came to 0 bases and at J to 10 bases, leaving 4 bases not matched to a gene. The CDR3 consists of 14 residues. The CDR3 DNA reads TGCGCCAGCAGCTTGGGTCAGGGGGTCTCACCCCTCCACTTT. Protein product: CASSLGQGVSPLHF.

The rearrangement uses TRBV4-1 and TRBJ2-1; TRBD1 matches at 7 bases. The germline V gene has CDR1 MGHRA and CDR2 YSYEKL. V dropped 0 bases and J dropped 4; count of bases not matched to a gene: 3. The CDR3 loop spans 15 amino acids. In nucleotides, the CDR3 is TGCGCCAGCAGCCAAGAACAGGGGCGGTACAATGAGCAGTTCTTC. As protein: CASSQEQGRYNEQFF.

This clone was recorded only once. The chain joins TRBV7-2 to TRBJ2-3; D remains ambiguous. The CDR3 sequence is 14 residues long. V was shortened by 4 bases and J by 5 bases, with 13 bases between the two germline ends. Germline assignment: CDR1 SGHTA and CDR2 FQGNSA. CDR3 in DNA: TGTGCCAGCAGCTCGATGGGCGGAATAGATACGCAGTATTTT. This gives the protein CASSSMGGIDTQYF.

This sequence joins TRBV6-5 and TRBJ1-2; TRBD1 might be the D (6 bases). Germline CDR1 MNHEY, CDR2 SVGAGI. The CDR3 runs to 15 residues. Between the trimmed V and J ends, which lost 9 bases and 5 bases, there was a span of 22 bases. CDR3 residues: CASRARNRDGYGYTF. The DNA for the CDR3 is TGTGCCAGTAGGGCCAGGAACAGGGACGGGTATGGCTACACCTTC.

The CDR3 sequence: CASSSDASASTGELFF. CDR3 DNA: TGTGCCAGCAGCTCCGACGCCTCCGCGAGCACCGGGGAGCTGTTTTTT. This chain connects TRBV7-9 to TRBJ2-2; no reliable D call. Trimming removed 4 bases from V and 4 bases from J, with 16 bases in between. This CDR3 region has 16 residues. CDR1 and CDR2 (germline): SEHNR, FQNEAQ (reference sequence).

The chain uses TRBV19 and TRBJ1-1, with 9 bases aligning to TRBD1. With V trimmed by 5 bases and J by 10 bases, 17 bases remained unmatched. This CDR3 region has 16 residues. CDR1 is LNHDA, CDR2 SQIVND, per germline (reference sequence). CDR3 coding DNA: TGTGCCAGTAGTCCGTACGATGGACAGGGGCGTTCGGGAGCTTTCTTT. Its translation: CASSPYDGQGRSGAFF.

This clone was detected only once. The CDR3 loop is CASSFGGQASTDTQYF. CDR3 coding DNA: TGTGCCAGCAGTTTCGGGGGGCAGGCTAGCACAGATACGCAGTATTTT. This chain connects TRBV5-5 to TRBJ2-3; weak D call: TRBD2 (7 bases). Between the trimmed V and J ends, which lost 5 bases and 0 bases, there was a span of 16 bases. The CDR3 loop spans 16 amino acids. CDR1 is SGHKS, CDR2 YYEKEE, per germline (reference sequence).

The CDR3 DNA sequence: TGTGCCAGCAGTTCAATGACAGGGCCTGGAAACACCATATATTTT. Amino acid sequence: CASSSMTGPGNTIYF. The chain has TRBV6-5 and TRBJ1-3; 7 positions match TRBD1. The J segment lost 2 bases and the V segment lost 4 bases, leaving 5 bases of the junction unmatched. CDR1 is MNHEY, CDR2 SVGAGI, per germline. The CDR3 covers 15 residues.

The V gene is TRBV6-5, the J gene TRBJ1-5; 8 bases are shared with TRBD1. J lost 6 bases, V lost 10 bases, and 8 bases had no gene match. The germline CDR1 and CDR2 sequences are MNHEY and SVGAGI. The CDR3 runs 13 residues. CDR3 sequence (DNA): TGTGCCACCTCCGACAGGGGAGTTCAGCCCCAGCATTTT. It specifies CATSDRGVQPQHF.

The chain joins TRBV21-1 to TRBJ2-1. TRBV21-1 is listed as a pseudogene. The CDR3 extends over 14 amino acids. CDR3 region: CASSKSQELRDEFF. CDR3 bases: TGTGCCAGCAGCAAATCCCAGGAACTTAGGGATGAGTTCTTC.

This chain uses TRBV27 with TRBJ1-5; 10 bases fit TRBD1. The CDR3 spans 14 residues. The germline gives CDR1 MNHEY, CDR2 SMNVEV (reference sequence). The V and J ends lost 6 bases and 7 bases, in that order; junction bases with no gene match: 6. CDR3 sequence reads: CASSNRDRGQPQHF. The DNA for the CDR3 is TGTGCCAGCAGCAACCGGGACAGGGGCCAGCCCCAGCATTTT.